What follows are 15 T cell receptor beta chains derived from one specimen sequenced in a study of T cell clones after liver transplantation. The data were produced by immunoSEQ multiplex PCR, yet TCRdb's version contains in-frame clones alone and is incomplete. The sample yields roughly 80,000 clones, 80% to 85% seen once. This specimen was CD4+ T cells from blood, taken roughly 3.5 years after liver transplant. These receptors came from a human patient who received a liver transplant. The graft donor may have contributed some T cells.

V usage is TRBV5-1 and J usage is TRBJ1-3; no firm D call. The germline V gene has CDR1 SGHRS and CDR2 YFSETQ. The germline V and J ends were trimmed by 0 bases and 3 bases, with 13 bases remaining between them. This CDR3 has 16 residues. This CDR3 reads CASSLGTGGSGNTIYF. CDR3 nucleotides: TGCGCCAGCAGCTTGGGAACTGGCGGGAGTGGAAACACCATATATTTT.

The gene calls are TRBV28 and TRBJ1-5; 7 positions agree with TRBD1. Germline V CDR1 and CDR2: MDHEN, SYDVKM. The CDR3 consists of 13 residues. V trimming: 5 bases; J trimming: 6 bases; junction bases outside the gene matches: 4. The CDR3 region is CASSLRGLQPQHF. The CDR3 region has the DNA TGTGCCAGCAGTCTGAGGGGGCTTCAGCCCCAGCATTTT.

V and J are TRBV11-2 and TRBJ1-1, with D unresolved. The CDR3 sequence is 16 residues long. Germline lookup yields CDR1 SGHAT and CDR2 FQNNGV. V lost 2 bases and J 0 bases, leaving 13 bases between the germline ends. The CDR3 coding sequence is TGTGCCAGCAGCTTACATGAGGCAGGAATGAACACTGAAGCTTTCTTT. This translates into CASSLHEAGMNTEAFF.

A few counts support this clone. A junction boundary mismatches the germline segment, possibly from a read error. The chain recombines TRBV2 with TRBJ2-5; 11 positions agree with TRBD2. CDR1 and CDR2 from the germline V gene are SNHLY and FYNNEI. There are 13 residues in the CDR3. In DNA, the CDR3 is TGTGCCAGCAGTGAATCGGGACTAGCGGAAGGGGACTTC. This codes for CASSESGLAEGDF.

The CDR3 region is CASTERTPTEAFF. CDR3 DNA sequence: TGTGCCAGTACTGAGAGGACACCGACTGAAGCTTTCTTT. V gene TRBV19 combines with J gene TRBJ1-1, with D maybe TRBD1 (5 bases). Looked up from germline, CDR1 is LNHDA and CDR2 is SQIVND (reference sequence). The CDR3 is made up of 13 amino acids. Trimming cost V 7 bases and J 5 bases, with 14 bases left between them.

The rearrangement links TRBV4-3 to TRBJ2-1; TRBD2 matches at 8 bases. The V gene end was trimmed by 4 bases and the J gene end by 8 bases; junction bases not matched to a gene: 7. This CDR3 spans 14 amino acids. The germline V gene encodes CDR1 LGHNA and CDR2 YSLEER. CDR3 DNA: TGCGCCAGCAGCCCGGCCGGGACTAGGGATGAGCAGTTCTTC. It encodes CASSPAGTRDEQFF.

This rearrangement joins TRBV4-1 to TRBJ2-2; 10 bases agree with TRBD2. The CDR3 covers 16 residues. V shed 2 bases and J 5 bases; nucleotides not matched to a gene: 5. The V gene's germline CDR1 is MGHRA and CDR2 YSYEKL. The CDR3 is CASSQIGLADTGELFF. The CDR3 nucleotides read TGCGCCAGCAGCCAAATTGGACTAGCGGATACCGGGGAGCTGTTTTTT.

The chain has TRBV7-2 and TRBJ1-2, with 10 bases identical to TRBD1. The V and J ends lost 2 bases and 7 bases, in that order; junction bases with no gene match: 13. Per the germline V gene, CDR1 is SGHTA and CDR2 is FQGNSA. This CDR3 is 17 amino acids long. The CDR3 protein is CASSLRTGGVISRGYTF. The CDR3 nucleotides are TGTGCCAGCAGCTTACGGACAGGGGGAGTCATCTCCCGTGGCTACACCTTC.

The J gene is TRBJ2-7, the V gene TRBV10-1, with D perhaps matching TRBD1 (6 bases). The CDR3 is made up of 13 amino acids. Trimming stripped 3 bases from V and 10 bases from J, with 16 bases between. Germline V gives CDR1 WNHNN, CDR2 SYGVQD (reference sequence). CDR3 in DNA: TGCGCCAGCAGTGACCCGATGGACAGCTACCAGTACTTC. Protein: CASSDPMDSYQYF.

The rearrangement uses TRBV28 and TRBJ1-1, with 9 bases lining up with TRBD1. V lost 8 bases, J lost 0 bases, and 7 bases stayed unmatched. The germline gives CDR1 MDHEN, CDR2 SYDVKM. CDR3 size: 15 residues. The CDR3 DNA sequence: TGTGCCAGCTTCCAAGGGACAGGGATGAACACTGAAGCTTTCTTT. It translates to CASFQGTGMNTEAFF.

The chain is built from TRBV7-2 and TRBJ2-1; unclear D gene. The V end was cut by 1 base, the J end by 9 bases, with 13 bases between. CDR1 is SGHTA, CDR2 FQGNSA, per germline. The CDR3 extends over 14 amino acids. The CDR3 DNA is TGTGCCAGCAGCTTAGAATTCCGGGCGAGTGAGCAGTTCTTC. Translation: CASSLEFRASEQFF.

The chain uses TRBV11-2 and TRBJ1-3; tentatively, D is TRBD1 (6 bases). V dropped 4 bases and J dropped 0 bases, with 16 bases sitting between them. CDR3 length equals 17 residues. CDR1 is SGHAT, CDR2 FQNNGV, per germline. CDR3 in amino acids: CASSSTLTGISGNTIYF. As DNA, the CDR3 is TGTGCCAGCAGCTCCACCCTTACAGGGATCTCTGGAAACACCATATATTTT.

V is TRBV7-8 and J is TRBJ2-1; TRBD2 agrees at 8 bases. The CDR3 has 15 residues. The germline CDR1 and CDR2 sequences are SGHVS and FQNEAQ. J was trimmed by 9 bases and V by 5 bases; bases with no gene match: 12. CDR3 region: CASSPRRREAPEQFF. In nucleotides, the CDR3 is TGTGCCAGCAGCCCACGACGGCGGGAGGCCCCTGAGCAGTTCTTC.

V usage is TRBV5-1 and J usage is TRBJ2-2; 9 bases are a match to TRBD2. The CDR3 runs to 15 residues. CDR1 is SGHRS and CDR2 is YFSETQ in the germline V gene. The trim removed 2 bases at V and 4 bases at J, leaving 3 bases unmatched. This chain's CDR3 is CASSFRREGTGELFF. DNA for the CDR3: TGCGCCAGCAGCTTTAGGCGGGAGGGCACCGGGGAGCTGTTTTTT.

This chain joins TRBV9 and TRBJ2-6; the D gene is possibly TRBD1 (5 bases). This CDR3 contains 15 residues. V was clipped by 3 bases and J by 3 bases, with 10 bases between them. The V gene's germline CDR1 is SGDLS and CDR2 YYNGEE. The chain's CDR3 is CASSAQGYGANVLTF. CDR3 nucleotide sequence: TGTGCCAGCAGCGCCCAGGGTTATGGGGCCAACGTCCTGACTTTC.